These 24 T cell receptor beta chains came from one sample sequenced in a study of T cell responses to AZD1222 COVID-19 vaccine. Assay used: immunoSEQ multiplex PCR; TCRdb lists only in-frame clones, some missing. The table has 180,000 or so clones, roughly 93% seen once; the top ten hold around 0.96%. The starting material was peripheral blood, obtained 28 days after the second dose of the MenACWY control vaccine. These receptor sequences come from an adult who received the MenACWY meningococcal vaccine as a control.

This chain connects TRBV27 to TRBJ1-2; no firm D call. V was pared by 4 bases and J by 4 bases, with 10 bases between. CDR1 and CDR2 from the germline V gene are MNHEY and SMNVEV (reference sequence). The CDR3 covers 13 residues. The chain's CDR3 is CASSSSTAYGYTF. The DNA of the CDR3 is TGTGCCAGCAGTTCCTCGACGGCCTATGGCTACACCTTC.

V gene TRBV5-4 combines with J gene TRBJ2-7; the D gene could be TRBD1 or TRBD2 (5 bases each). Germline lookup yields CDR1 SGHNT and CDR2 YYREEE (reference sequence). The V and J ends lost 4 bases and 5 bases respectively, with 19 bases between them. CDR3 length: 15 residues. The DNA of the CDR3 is TGTGCCAGCAGCCCCCCCGGGACGAGCCGGAACGAGCAGTACTTC. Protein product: CASSPPGTSRNEQYF.

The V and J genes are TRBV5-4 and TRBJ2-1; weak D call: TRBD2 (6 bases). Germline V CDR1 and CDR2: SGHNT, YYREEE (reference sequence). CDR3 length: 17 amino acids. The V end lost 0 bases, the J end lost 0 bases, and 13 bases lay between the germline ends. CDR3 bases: TGTGCCAGCAGCTTGGCCGCGGGACCTTCCTCCTACAATGAGCAGTTCTTC. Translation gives CASSLAAGPSSYNEQFF.

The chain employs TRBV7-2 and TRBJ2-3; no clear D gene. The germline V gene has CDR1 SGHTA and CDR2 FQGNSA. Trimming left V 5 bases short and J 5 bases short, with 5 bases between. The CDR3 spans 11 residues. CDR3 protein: CASSQGDTQYF. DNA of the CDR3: TGTGCCAGCAGCCAAGGAGATACGCAGTATTTT.

CDR3: CASSSTGRYEQYF. The CDR3 region has the DNA TGTGCCAGCAGTTCGACAGGGCGGTACGAGCAGTACTTC. The genes are TRBV12-3 or TRBV12-4 and TRBJ2-7; 7 positions match TRBD1. V was pared by 4 bases and J by 4 bases, with 4 bases of the junction left unmatched. CDR3 length equals 13 residues.

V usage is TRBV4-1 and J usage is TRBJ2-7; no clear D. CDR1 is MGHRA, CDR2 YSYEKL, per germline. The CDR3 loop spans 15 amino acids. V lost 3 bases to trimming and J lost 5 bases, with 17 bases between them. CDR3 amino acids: CASSQKIDANHEQYF. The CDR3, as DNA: TGCGCCAGCAGCCAGAAGATTGACGCCAACCACGAGCAGTACTTC.

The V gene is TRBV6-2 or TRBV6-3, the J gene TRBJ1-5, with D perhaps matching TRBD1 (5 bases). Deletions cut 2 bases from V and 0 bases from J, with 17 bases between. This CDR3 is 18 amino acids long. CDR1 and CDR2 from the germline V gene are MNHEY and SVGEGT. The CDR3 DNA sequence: TGTGCCAGCAGTTACGGGGCGGCGTATTCTAATAGCAATCAGCCCCAGCATTTT. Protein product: CASSYGAAYSNSNQPQHF.

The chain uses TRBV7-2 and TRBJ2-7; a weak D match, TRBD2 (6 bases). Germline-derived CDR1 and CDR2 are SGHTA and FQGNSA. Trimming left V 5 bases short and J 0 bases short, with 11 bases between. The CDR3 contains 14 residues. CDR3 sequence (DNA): TGTGCCAGCAGCCTTGGACTATCCTCCTACGAGCAGTACTTC. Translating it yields CASSLGLSSYEQYF. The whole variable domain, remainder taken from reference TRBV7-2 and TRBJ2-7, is GAGVSQSPSNKVTEKGKDVELRCDPISGHTALYWYRQSLGQGLEFLIYFQGNSAPDKSGLPSDRFSAERTGGSVSTLTIQRTQQEDSAVYLCASSLGLSSYEQYFGPGTRLTVT.

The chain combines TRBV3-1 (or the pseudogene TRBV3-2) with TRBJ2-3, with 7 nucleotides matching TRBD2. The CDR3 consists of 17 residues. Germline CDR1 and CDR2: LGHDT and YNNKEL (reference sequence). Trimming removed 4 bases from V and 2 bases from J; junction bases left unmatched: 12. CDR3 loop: CASSRLLAALSTDTQYF. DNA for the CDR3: TGTGCCAGCAGCCGACTTCTAGCGGCCTTGTCCACAGATACGCAGTATTTT.

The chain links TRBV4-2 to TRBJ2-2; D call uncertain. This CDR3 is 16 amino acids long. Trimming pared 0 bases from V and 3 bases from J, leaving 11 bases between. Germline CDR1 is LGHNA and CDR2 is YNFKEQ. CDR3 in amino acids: CASSQERSRYTGELFF. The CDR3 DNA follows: TGTGCCAGCAGCCAAGAGCGTAGCAGGTACACCGGGGAGCTGTTTTTT.

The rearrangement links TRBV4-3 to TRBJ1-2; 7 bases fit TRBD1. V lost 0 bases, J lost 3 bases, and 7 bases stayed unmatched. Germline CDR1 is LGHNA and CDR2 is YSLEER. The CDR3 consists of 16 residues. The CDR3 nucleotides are TGCGCCAGCAGCCAAGACTTAGACAGGGACTACTATGGCTACACCTTC. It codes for CASSQDLDRDYYGYTF.

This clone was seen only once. The CDR3 loop reads CATSRVASGVDEQYF. CDR3 nucleotide sequence: TGTGCCACCAGCAGAGTAGCTAGCGGGGTCGACGAGCAGTACTTC. The chain has TRBV15 and TRBJ2-7, with 9 positions matching TRBD2. CDR3 length equals 15 residues. The ends lost 1 base at V and 5 bases at J; junction bases unmatched: 6. CDR1 is LNHNV, CDR2 YYDKDF, per germline (reference sequence).

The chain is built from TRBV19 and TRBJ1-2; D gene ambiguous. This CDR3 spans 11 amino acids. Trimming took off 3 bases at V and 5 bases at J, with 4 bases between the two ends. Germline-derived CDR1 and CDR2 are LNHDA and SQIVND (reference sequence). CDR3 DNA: TGTGCCAGTAGTATGGGGTATGGCTACACCTTC. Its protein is CASSMGYGYTF.

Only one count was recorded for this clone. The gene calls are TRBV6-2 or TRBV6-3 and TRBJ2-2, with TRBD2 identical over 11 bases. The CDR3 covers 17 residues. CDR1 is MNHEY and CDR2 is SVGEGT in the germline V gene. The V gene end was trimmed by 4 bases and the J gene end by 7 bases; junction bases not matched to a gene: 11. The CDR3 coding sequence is TGTGCCAGCAGTTTTGCCCGACTAGCGGGGCTGAGCGGGGAGCTGTTTTTT. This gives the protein CASSFARLAGLSGELFF.

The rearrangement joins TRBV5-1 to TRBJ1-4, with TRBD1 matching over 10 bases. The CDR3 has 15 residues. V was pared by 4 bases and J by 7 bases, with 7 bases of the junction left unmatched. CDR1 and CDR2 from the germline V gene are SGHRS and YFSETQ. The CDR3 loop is CASSPHRDRGEKLFF. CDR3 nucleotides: TGCGCCAGCAGCCCTCACCGGGACAGGGGTGAAAAACTGTTTTTT.

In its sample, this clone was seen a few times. The CDR3 sequence is CASSQFDEQYF. In DNA, the CDR3 is TGTGCCAGCAGCCAGTTCGACGAGCAGTACTTC. The chain employs TRBV3-1 (or the pseudogene TRBV3-2) and TRBJ2-7; D gene unclear. Between the trimmed V and J ends, which lost 3 bases and 5 bases, there was a span of 5 bases. Germline V gene lookup returns CDR1 LGHDT and CDR2 YNNKEL (reference sequence). The CDR3 consists of 11 residues.

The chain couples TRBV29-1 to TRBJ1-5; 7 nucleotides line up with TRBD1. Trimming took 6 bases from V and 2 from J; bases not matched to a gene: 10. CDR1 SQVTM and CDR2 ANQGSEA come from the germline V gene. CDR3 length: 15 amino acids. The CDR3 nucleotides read TGCAGCGTGGCGTCCGGGACAGCAGGCAATCAGCCCCAGCATTTT. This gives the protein CSVASGTAGNQPQHF.

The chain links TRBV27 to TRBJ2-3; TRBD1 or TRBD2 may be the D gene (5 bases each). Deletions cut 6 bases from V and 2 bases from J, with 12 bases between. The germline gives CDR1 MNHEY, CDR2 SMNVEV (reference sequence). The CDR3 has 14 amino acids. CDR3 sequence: CASRGPGDTDTQYF. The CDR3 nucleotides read TGTGCCAGCAGGGGACCCGGGGACACAGATACGCAGTATTTT.

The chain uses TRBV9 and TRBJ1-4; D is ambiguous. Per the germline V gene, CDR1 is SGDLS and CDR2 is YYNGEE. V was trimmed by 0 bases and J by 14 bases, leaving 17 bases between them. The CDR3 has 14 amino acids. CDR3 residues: CASSVGGEGLELFF. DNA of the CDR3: TGTGCCAGCAGCGTAGGCGGGGAGGGCCTAGAGCTGTTTTTT.

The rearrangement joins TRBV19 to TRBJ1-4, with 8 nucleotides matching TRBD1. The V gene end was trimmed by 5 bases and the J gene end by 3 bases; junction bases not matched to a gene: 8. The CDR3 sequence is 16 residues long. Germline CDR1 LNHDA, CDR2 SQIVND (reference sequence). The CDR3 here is CASSPSRTGPNEKLFF. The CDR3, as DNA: TGTGCCAGTAGTCCCTCGAGGACAGGGCCTAATGAAAAACTGTTTTTT.

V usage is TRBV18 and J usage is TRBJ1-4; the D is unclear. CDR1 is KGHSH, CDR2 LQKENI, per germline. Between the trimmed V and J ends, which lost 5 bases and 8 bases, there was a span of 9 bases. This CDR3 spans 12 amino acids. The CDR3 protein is CASSTRTEKLFF. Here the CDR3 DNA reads TGTGCCAGCTCAACGCGGACGGAAAAACTGTTTTTT.

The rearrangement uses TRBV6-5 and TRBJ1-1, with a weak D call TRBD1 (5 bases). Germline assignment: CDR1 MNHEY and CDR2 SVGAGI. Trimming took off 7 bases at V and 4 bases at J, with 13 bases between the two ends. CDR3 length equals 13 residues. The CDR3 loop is CASTIQVGTEAFF. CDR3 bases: TGTGCCAGCACCATACAGGTGGGCACTGAAGCTTTCTTT.

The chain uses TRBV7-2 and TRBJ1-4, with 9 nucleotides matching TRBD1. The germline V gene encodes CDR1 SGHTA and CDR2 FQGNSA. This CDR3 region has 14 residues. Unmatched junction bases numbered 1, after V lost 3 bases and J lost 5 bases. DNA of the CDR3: TGTGCCAGCAGCTTTGGGACAGGGAATGAAAAACTGTTTTTT. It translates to CASSFGTGNEKLFF.

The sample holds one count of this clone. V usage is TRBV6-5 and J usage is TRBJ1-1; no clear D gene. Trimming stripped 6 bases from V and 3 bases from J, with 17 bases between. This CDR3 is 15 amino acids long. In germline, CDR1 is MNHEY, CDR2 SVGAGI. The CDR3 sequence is CASSFGDLLHTEAFF. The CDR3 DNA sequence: TGTGCCAGCAGCTTCGGGGATTTGCTGCACACTGAAGCTTTCTTT.